The present TCR beta chain was sequenced within a study of cytomegalovirus exposure and HLA in healthy donors (dated by TCRdb to 2016 to 2017). With respect to the entire study: According to an earlier analysis of 587 of the donors, 150 million to 200 million T cells yielded 120 million or so unique TCR beta sequences and approximately 300 Gb of sequence data. Approximately 310 gigabases of sequencing data and around 87 million unique TCR sequences were included in an early release covering roughly 600 HLA-typed donors. Of the roughly 400 genotyped donors, approximately 80% fell in the genetic ancestry cluster associated with self-reported Caucasian donors. The aim of the study was to test whether cataloging public T cell receptors could identify signatures of past pathogen exposure. The T cell repertoires of 670 or so subjects were profiled by immunosequencing and related to cytomegalovirus serostatus. Along with the roughly 700-subject first cohort, a separate validation cohort of roughly 110 different subjects was used. To predict cytomegalovirus infection status, the study combined high-throughput TCR immunosequencing, statistical association of individual TCRs with disease status, and machine learning. To study patterns of TCR occurrence, a later analysis re-analyzed previously published TCR beta repertoires from several hundred donors and added high-resolution HLA genotyping. Rather than using new phenotypic data, the later analysis identified candidate immune exposures from TCR beta sequences and from how often those sequences occurred across donors. To decide whether each TCR beta V gene segment behaved as functional or pseudogenic, an earlier analysis of fewer than 750 of the donors relied on high-throughput TCR beta sequencing. Donor age, sex, ethnicity and CMV serostatus were collected together with the repertoire data. A later genetic analysis took genome-wide SNP genotypes for about 60% of the roughly 670 donors and used that subset as a discovery cohort. Every repertoire in the discovery cohort had been generated on one and the same sequencing platform. HLA typing covered class I and class II loci at four-digit resolution. Typing coverage varied by locus: 629-630 donors for A, B, C, DRB1 and DQB1; some 520 for DQA1; over 600 for DPA1; approximately 470 for DPB1. About five DR-DQ haplotypes were treated as single units for association and clustering because of strong linkage in the cohort. Among a few hundred genotyped donors of the cohort, an average of approximately 240,000 unique TCR beta nucleotide sequences were sequenced per donor, roughly 18% of them non-productive. What the authors observed across the whole study: The presence/absence analyses assumed that sequencing depth was roughly uniform across donors, and that assumption may not be true. The classifier was reported to diagnose cytomegalovirus status with high specificity and sensitivity in both the original and validation cohorts. About 17 rarely observed V segments, including chromosome 9 orphons, were excluded from the earlier analysis of some 590 of the donors because counts were too low. Some IMGT-functional V segments, including TRBV6-2 and TRBV6-3, could not be distinguished by the 87-base-pair reads and were therefore excluded. According to the authors, the approach could potentially be generalized to other disease states and immunological phenotypes. At a false discovery rate of 0.05, a later analysis linked around 17,000 TCR beta sequences to specific HLA alleles. Correlated functional status among segregating V segments might be attributable to linkage disequilibrium, but an unknown experimental factor could not be ruled out. Compared with equally common non-associated chains, HLA-associated TCR beta chains in a later analysis were more clonally expanded and had lower generation probabilities. According to a later analysis, TCR association rates differed among HLA loci, with DRB1 alleles showing the most associated TCRs and HLA-C alleles showing the fewest. An association between a missense DCLRE1C variant and V-gene and J-gene trimming of TCR beta chains was found in a later genetic analysis and replicated in an independent cohort. A further reported finding was that TCR beta sequences accurately predicted the HLA-A and HLA-B alleles for most subjects in the first cohort. According to a later analysis, parvovirus B19, influenza, CMV and Epstein-Barr virus appeared linked to several top co-occurrence clusters. Because HLA typing was unavailable for some donors at each locus, only the typed subset was used in association tests. Strong co-occurrence of HLA alleles, especially DR and DQ, made assigning TCR associations to individual alleles difficult. In vitro tests confirmed that a few of the cytomegalovirus-associated TCR beta chains recognize cytomegalovirus antigens. Compared with the roughly 600-donor mean, donors in an Asian-associated ancestry cluster had fewer N-insertions in productive TCRs, according to a later genetic analysis. Immune exposure information for the cohort was limited to CMV serostatus. A total of about 150 TCR beta chains were listed by the study as associated with cytomegalovirus. In an earlier analysis of approximately 590 of the donors, most TCR beta V segments were observed in productive rearrangements about 90% or about 30% of the time, broadly matching IMGT annotations. Most TCR sequences were observed very rarely across donors, whereas some public TCRs were present in many individuals. A cluster of highly shared sequence variants was judged likely to be a technical artifact of the sequencing pipeline. According to a later analysis, most CMV-associated TCR beta chains appeared to be HLA-restricted, and the HLA associations seemed to be driven largely by CMV exposure. The cohort was sequenced for TCR beta chains only, and without alpha or paired-chain data the features that could be detected were limited.

The cohort was made up of roughly 670 healthy bone marrow donors. At the time of sampling, all cohort members were nominally healthy, though unrecorded immune exposures were likely present. The donor tested CMV seropositive, placing the donor among the approximately 310 seropositive members of the cohort. Every donor gave a peripheral blood sample, and the peripheral blood mononuclear cells from that sample were used for TCR beta sequencing. Genomic DNA was extracted from the blood cell samples with the Qiagen DNeasy Blood Extraction Kit. Worth noting for this clone: Its antigen has not been determined. No much larger clonotype is one base removed from it; base qualities were not supplied.

The CDR3 spans 13 residues, from the cysteine through the phenylalanine. Just the 39-base CDR3 DNA is kept, in frame starting at base 1. Per the germline V gene, LGHNA is the CDR1 and YNFKEQ is the CDR2. The junction shows trimming of 0 bases on V and 15 bases on J, plus 14 bases between the germline ends. The library was generated by the immunoSEQ multiplex PCR assay. For the multiplex PCR, a mixture combining 60 forward primers for TCR Vbeta segments and 13 reverse primers for TCR Jbeta segments was used. Amplification of the CDR3 region of rearranged TCR beta genes was performed with a multiplex PCR assay on genomic DNA. Amplified TCR beta libraries were sequenced as 87-base-pair reads on the Illumina HiSeq System. The authors processed their data as follows. In a later analysis, roughly 80 million unique TCR beta chains were counted across the approximately 670 repertoires, and approximately 11 million of these chains were shared by at least two donors. Raw reads were error-corrected and collapsed into unique sequences with a nearest-neighbor algorithm that merged closely related sequences to remove PCR and sequencing errors. CDR3 sequences were aligned to IMGT reference sequences to assign V, D and J gene segments. For a sequence to be retained, at least a six-nucleotide match to both a V gene segment and a J gene segment was required. Rearrangements were classified as productive when the CDR3 lacked stop codons and remained in frame with V and J, and all other rearrangements were classified as non-productive. CDR3 was defined by IMGT convention, running from the second conserved V-encoded cysteine to the conserved J-encoded phenylalanine. In an earlier analysis of around 540 of the donors, sequences lacking an unambiguous match to a single V gene segment were excluded. In an earlier analysis of 500 to 750 of the donors, V segments were called functional above 56.7% productive rearrangements and were called segregating when the between-donor standard deviation exceeded 5%. To diagnose cytomegalovirus status from the catalog of TCR beta chain sequences, a statistical classification framework was built. A later analysis assigned V and J genes by comparing TCR nucleotide sequences with IMGT/GENE-DB human TR gene sequences. Using the TCRdist pipeline, a later analysis assigned CDR3 sequences along with most-parsimonious VDJ recombination scenarios. A later analysis defined each TCR beta chain by its CDR3 amino acid sequence plus V-gene family, and excluded reads lacking a unique V-gene family. To address suspected cross-contamination and a sequencing artifact, a later analysis removed some 620 highly shared, low-generation-probability nucleotide sequences. For each public chain, a later analysis derived a clonal expansion index from normalized ranks of inferred template counts within each repertoire. A later analysis computed generation probabilities with a VDJ recombination model fitted to out-of-frame rearrangements, and checked the results against IGoR. In a later analysis, TCR-TCR, TCR-HLA and TCR-CMV co-occurrence was scored with hypergeometric tests, and a repertoire-size bias correction was applied to TCR pairs. To estimate false discovery rates, a later analysis permuted the HLA or CMV assignments 20 times. In a later analysis, co-occurring TCRs were grouped using DBSCAN, and TCRdist sequence similarity was added for clustering within HLA-allele-positive subsets. Co-occurrence clustering excluded repertoires with fewer than 30,000 or more than 120,000 public chains, plus five with anomalous nucleotide sharing. TCRdb took over this immuneACCESS table, retaining in-frame rearrangements with V and J assigned. Such tables are incomplete; in checked studies, under half of the missing clones stem from an unresolved V gene, and the remainder is unexplained. The V and J calls and the clone size are those of that table, but D and trimming were determined from the DNA. The sample table contains under 150,000 clones; only one count was recorded for approximately 68% of them. In total, the top ten clones hold approximately 1.5% of the sample.

Rearrangement joined TRBV4-2 to TRBJ1-4; the D gene assignment is ambiguous. The sample was PBMCs. The sequence was collected from a man younger than 45 in good health and CMV-seropositive. The base sequence is TGTGCCAGCAGCCAAGAGGAGACCTCGGTGGTGTTTTTT. This sequence encodes CASSQEETSVVFF.